These T cell receptor beta chains were read from a single sample in a study of tumor-infiltrating lymphocytes in primary liver carcinoma. In TCRdb, the multiplex PCR reads were re-called with MiXCR into one record per CDR3 protein. The sample records 90,000 to 140,000 distinct CDR3 sequences, 82% being singletons. The sequencing input was liver tumor tissue from sampling region 3. Source of these receptors: a man between 40 and 49 years old with primary liver carcinoma and hepatitis B virus infection. Each CDR3 is given with its conserved first and last residue. A D gene is named only where the DNA matches it firmly.

D gene: -; V gene: TRBV29-1; J gene: TRBJ2-5; CDR3 protein: CGVEDLGQGETQYF; CDR3 DNA: TGTGGCGTTGAAGATCTCGGACAAGGAGAGACCCAGTACTTC
D gene: TRBD2; V gene: TRBV6-5; J gene: TRBJ2-3; CDR3 protein: CDCNPGLAGTDTQYF; CDR3 DNA: TGTGATTGCAACCCAGGACTAGCGGGAACAGATACGCAGTATTTT
D gene: -; V gene: TRBV29-1; J gene: TRBJ1-1; CDR3 protein: CCFSAGWGMNTEAFF; CDR3 DNA: TGCTGCTTTTCCGCAGGGTGGGGCATGAACACTGAGGCTTTCTTT
D gene: -; V gene: TRBV6-5; J gene: TRBJ2-3; CDR3 protein: CASKRAGSTDTQYF; CDR3 DNA: TGTGCCAGCAAAAGGGCAGGGAGCACAGATACGCAATATTTT
D gene: -; V gene: TRBV10-3; J gene: TRBJ1-2; CDR3 protein: CAINWGSKTGYTF; CDR3 DNA: TGTGCCATCAATTGGGGCAGCAAAACTGGCTACACCTTC
D gene: TRBD2; V gene: TRBV5-5; J gene: TRBJ2-1; CDR3 protein: CADSRALGLAGENDQFF; CDR3 DNA: TGTGCCGACAGCCGGGCTCTAGGCCTAGCGGGAGAAAATGATCAGTTCTTC
D gene: -; V gene: TRBV5-5; J gene: TRBJ2-2; CDR3 protein: CASSPTRGALGELFF; CDR3 DNA: TGTGCCAGCAGTCCGACGAGGGGAGCACTCGGGGAGCTGTTTTTT
D gene: -; V gene: TRBV11-1; J gene: TRBJ2-3; CDR3 protein: CASSLPKESTDTQYF; CDR3 DNA: TGTGCCAGCAGTTTACCGAAGGAGAGCACAGATACACAGTATTTT
D gene: TRBD1; V gene: TRBV29-1; J gene: TRBJ2-3; CDR3 protein: CSVVFRDRGTYTQYF; CDR3 DNA: TGCAGCGTTGTGTTTCGGGACAGGGGAACATATACGCAGTATTTT
D gene: TRBD2; V gene: TRBV12-3/TRBV12-4; J gene: TRBJ2-5; CDR3 protein: CASNSKSGETQYF; CDR3 DNA: TGTGCCAGCAATTCGAAGAGCGGGGAGACTCAGTACTTC
D gene: -; V gene: TRBV14; J gene: TRBJ1-1; CDR3 protein: CLSSQADLNTEAFF; CDR3 DNA: TGTCTCAGCAGCCAAGCAGATTTGAACACTGAAGCTTTCTTT
D gene: -; V gene: TRBV29-1; J gene: TRBJ1-6; CDR3 protein: CRASKARNSLLHF; CDR3 DNA: TGCAGGGCTTCGAAGGCCAGAAATTCACTCCTCCACTTT
D gene: TRBD2; V gene: TRBV6-6; J gene: TRBJ2-3; CDR3 protein: CASSRTSQSDTQYF; CDR3 DNA: TGTGCCAGCAGTCGGACTAGCCAGAGTGATACGCAGTATTTT